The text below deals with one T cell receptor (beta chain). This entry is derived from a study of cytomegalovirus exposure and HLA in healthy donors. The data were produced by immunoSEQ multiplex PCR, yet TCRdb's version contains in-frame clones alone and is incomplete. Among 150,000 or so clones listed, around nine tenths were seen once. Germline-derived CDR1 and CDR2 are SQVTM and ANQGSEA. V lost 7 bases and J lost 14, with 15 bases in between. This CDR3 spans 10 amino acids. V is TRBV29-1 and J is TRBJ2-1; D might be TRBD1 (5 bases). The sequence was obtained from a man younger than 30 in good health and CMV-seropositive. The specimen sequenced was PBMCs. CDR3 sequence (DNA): TGCAGCGCAGGGTCCGAAAGTGAGTTCTTC. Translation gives CSAGSESEFF.